This T cell receptor (beta chain) derives from a study of response to subunit inactivated influenza vaccine. With V trimmed by 5 bases and J by 1 base, 9 bases remained unmatched. Germline V gene sequence: CDR1 LNHNV, CDR2 YYDKDF (reference sequence). The CDR3 extends over 16 amino acids. TCRdb passed the RT-PCR reads through MiXCR, listing each CDR3 protein once. The data contain hundreds of thousands of distinct CDR3 sequences, around 10% of them seen just once; the ten biggest clones take up 11%. This sample also belongs to another study, concerning T cells expressing NK-cell markers. As that report states: What made the TCR beta cDNA was 5'RACE template switching with UMIs. Sorted CD3+CD56+NKG2C+, CD3+CD56+NKG2C- and CD3+CD56-NKG2C+ T cells provided the TCR beta repertoires. There were seven HCMV-seropositive donors and one seronegative donor among the eight sequenced. Among several donors, these clonotypes also ranked first in the CD3+CD56-NKG2C+ fraction.

The specimen was PBMCs from blood, collected on the day of vaccination. The chain uses TRBV15 and TRBJ1-1; TRBD1 matches at 8 bases. This receptor was obtained from a middle-aged man who received an inactivated influenza vaccine. CDR3 nucleotide sequence: TGTGCCACCAGCCCGGCCCCTGGACAGGGGAACACTGAAGCTTTCTTT. Translating gives CATSPAPGQGNTEAFF.